A single T cell receptor beta chain is shown here with its context. Its antigen is not known. These data belong to a study of cytomegalovirus exposure and HLA in healthy donors. General study points: Across donors, presence/absence analyses took sequencing depth to be roughly uniform.

Primers: 60 Vbeta forward and 13 Jbeta reverse. In the source study's methods: It was a later analysis that counted 83 million or so unique TCR beta chains, of which approximately 11 million were shared. TCRdb's table, derived via immunoSEQ multiplex PCR, lists solely in-frame clones and lacks some. D and trimming come from the DNA, and the V and J calls and clone size come from that table. The sample yields 85,000 to 90,000 clones, 75% to 90% seen once. The ends lost 4 bases at V and 4 bases at J; junction bases unmatched: 11. The CDR3 consists of 18 residues. The germline V gene encodes CDR1 LGHNA and CDR2 YSLEER.

Material for sequencing was PBMCs. This clonotype was sampled from a man between 18 and 29 years old in good health and CMV-seronegative. The gene calls are TRBV4-3 and TRBJ2-1, with 12 positions matching TRBD2. CDR3 coding DNA: TGCGCCAGCAGCCGGACCGGGACTAGCGGGCTACTGTACAATGAGCAGTTCTTC. It codes for CASSRTGTSGLLYNEQFF.